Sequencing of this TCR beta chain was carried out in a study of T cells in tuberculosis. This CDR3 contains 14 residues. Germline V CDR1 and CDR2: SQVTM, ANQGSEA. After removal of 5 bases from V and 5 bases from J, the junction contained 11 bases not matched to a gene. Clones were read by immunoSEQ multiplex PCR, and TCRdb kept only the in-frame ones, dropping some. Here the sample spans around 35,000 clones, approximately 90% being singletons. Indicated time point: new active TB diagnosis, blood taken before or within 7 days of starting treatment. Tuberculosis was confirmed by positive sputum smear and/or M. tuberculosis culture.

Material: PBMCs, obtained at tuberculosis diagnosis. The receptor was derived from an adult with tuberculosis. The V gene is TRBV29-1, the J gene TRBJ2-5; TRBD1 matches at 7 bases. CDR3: CSVLSLDRLETQYF. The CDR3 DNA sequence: TGCAGCGTTCTCTCCCTGGACAGGCTCGAGACCCAGTACTTC.